This T cell receptor (beta chain) was identified in a study of T cell repertoires in cytomegalovirus infection. Study-wide context: TCR beta signatures that were public indicated CMV infection and matching HLA type.

With 5 bases removed from V and 4 bases from J, the gap between germline ends came to 14 bases. The CDR3 is made up of 14 amino acids. TCRdb ran MiXCR on the reads and lists one entry per CDR3 protein. The sample has about 300,000 distinct CDR3 sequences; more than 20% are singletons. The sequenced sample consisted of PBMCs. The J gene is TRBJ1-1, the V gene TRBV12-3 or TRBV12-4; no firm D call. The receptor's source is a human donor in good health (CMV status not recorded). Some clones in this sample may be carry-over from other donors' samples. CDR3 DNA: TGTGCCAGCAGTCCTCCACGCGGGATCACTGAAGCTTTCTTT. This codes for CASSPPRGITEAFF.